These 18 T cell receptor beta chains were all obtained from the same sample, sequenced in a study of naive and memory T cell subsets (dated by TCRdb to about 2017). The paper's findings and limits, for the study overall: A few larger clonotypes were present in naive repertoires, especially CD8 naive repertoires, and these clonotypes were possibly memory cells re-expressing CD45RA.

Receptor libraries were prepared by UMI-ligation and nested PCR. Sequencing used an Illumina MiSeq. To cover both TRBC1 and TRBC2, the beta constant-region primer consisted of an equimolar mix of two oligonucleotides. Four rounds of PCR were used to amplify ligated cDNA, with nested alpha and beta constant-region primers being used together with the SP2 primer. The public reads were quality trimmed at Q25 with fastp and then assembled into clones with MiXCR by TCRdb, keeping productive beta chains. CDR3 protein sequences are deduplicated, and each keeps its most common genes and DNA. This sample lists 98,000 or so distinct CDR3 sequences; about 14% were detected once. The top ten clonotypes cover 2.8% of the sample. Their recognized antigens are unknown. Sequences were obtained from naive CD8+ T cells from blood. Per the publication, the cell subset or site label means: naive T cells, CD45RA high CD27+. All receptors come from a human donor in good health.

In this sample, this clonotype turned up many times. CDR3 region: CASSFDGRQNSPLHF. For the CDR3, the DNA is TGTGCCAGCAGTTTTGACGGACGGCAGAATTCACCCCTCCACTTT. The chain carries TRBV28 and TRBJ1-6, with D uncertain. There are 15 residues in the CDR3. In germline, CDR1 is MDHEN, CDR2 SYDVKM. Between the trimmed V and J ends, which lost 3 bases and 7 bases, there was a span of 13 bases.

This clonotype has a handful of counts. The chain carries TRBV2 and TRBJ1-4, with 7 bases fitting TRBD1. Looked up from germline, CDR1 is SNHLY and CDR2 is FYNNEI. This CDR3 comprises 14 residues. Trimming took 6 bases from V and 4 from J; bases not matched to a gene: 5. The CDR3 protein is CASSGQGGNEKLFF. Here the CDR3 DNA reads TGTGCCAGCAGCGGTCAGGGGGGTAATGAAAAACTGTTTTTT.

This clonotype was seen more than once but under ten times. The J gene is TRBJ1-5, the V gene TRBV5-6, with D maybe TRBD1 (6 bases). The CDR3 totals 15 residues. Trimming took off 0 bases at V and 4 bases at J, with 11 bases between the two ends. Germline CDR1 SGHDT, CDR2 YYEEEE. As DNA, the CDR3 is TGTGCCAGCAGCTTGGAATCGACAGGTAATCAGCCCCAGCATTTT. Amino acid sequence: CASSLESTGNQPQHF.

V and J are TRBV4-2 and TRBJ2-7; perhaps TRBD2 as D (6 bases). The length of the CDR3 is 17 residues. V shed 3 bases and J shed 4 bases, with 22 bases lying between them. CDR1 and CDR2 (germline): LGHNA, YNFKEQ. The CDR3 region is CASSHTLAPGSRYEQYF. In DNA form, the CDR3 reads TGTGCCAGCAGCCACACACTCGCCCCCGGGAGCAGGTACGAGCAGTACTTC.

This clonotype was found many times. The J gene is TRBJ2-6, the V gene TRBV7-9, with TRBD2 matching 7 bases. V shed 5 bases, J shed 4 bases, and the junction held 14 bases outside the gene matches. The CDR3 is 18 residues long. The V gene's germline CDR1 is SEHNR and CDR2 FQNEAQ (reference sequence). Written as DNA, the CDR3 is TGTGCCAGCAGCCCCGCCGGGGCGGGAGTGTCAGGGGCCAACGTCCTGACTTTC. Its translation is CASSPAGAGVSGANVLTF. Filled out from reference TRBV7-9 and TRBJ2-6, the complete variable domain reads DTGVSQNPRHKITKRGQNVTFRCDPISEHNRLYWYRQTLGQGPEFLTYFQNEAQLEKSRLLSDRFSAERPKGSFSTLEIQRTEQGDSAMYLCASSPAGAGVSGANVLTFGAGSRLTVL.

V gene TRBV6-2 or TRBV6-3 combines with J gene TRBJ1-5; 7 bases are a match to TRBD1. Losses at the gene ends were 5 bases for V and 5 bases for J; bases not matched to a gene: 6. CDR3 length: 14 residues. Germline V gives CDR1 MNHEY, CDR2 SVGEGT. The CDR3 sequence is CASSQQGSHQPQHF. CDR3 DNA sequence: TGTGCCAGCAGTCAACAGGGGTCCCATCAGCCCCAGCATTTT.

V gene TRBV12-3 or TRBV12-4 combines with J gene TRBJ1-1, with D unclear. The CDR3 runs 15 residues. The germline V and J ends were trimmed by 3 bases and 5 bases, with 16 bases remaining between them. The CDR3 DNA sequence: TGTGCCAGCAGTTTCGACGGGAGGCTGTTGACTGAAGCTTTCTTT. This encodes CASSFDGRLLTEAFF.

The chain combines TRBV7-9 with TRBJ2-7; the D is unclear. The germline CDR1 and CDR2 sequences are SEHNR and FQNEAQ (reference sequence). With 11 bases removed from V and 2 bases from J, the gap between germline ends came to 13 bases. The CDR3 consists of 12 residues. The CDR3 protein is CAGVGTAYEQYF. In DNA, the CDR3 is TGTGCCGGGGTGGGAACAGCCTACGAGCAGTACTTC.

The chain uses TRBV12-3 or TRBV12-4 and TRBJ2-1; 13 nucleotides align to TRBD2. J gave up 16 bases and V 5 bases, and 8 bases lay outside the gene matches. The CDR3 has 13 residues. CDR3 in DNA: TGTGCCAGCAGTGCCGGACTAGCGGGAGATAGATTCTTC. Amino acid sequence: CASSAGLAGDRFF.

The J gene is TRBJ2-1, the V gene TRBV29-1; 9 bases agree with TRBD1. V gave up 3 bases and J gave up 5 bases; unmatched junction bases: 5. The CDR3 runs 14 residues. CDR1 and CDR2 from the germline V gene are SQVTM and ANQGSEA. This CDR3 reads CSVDAGTGHNEQFF. CDR3 nucleotide sequence: TGCAGCGTTGACGCAGGGACAGGGCACAATGAGCAGTTCTTC.

This clonotype was picked up many times. The V and J genes are TRBV4-3 and TRBJ1-2, with a possible D match to TRBD1 (5 bases). The CDR3 runs 16 residues. Trimming stripped 0 bases from V and 6 bases from J, with 17 bases between. From germline, CDR1 is LGHNA and CDR2 YSLEER. This CDR3 reads CASSQDQRGMLDGYTF. The CDR3, as DNA: TGCGCCAGCAGCCAAGATCAGCGGGGGATGTTGGATGGCTACACCTTC.

The chain joins TRBV5-1 to TRBJ2-3, with unresolved D. Germline CDR1 is SGHRS and CDR2 is YFSETQ. The V and J ends lost 0 bases and 3 bases respectively, with 14 bases between them. CDR3 length: 16 residues. CDR3 nucleotide sequence: TGCGCCAGCAGCTTGGAATTTGGGTTTGAGACAGATACGCAGTATTTT. Its protein product is CASSLEFGFETDTQYF.

In its sample, this clonotype was seen a few times. CDR3 DNA sequence: TGTGCCAGCAGCCCGACCCTCCTAGCGGGGGGCCTTTACAATGAGCAGTTCTTC. Protein: CASSPTLLAGGLYNEQFF. The genes are TRBV13 and TRBJ2-1; 11 bases match TRBD2. The ends lost 5 bases at V and 4 bases at J; junction bases unmatched: 13. The germline gives CDR1 PRHDT, CDR2 FYEKMQ (reference sequence). CDR3 length: 18 residues.

This clonotype was recorded at least ten times. J is TRBJ2-6 and V is TRBV4-3; no clear D gene. Germline V gene lookup returns CDR1 LGHNA and CDR2 YSLEER. The CDR3 covers 15 residues. The germline V and J ends were trimmed by 2 bases and 4 bases, with 9 bases remaining between them. CDR3 residues: CASSQSIAGANVLTF. The CDR3 DNA reads TGCGCCAGCAGCCAATCGATAGCAGGGGCCAACGTCCTGACTTTC.

The table lists this clonotype with many counts. This chain links TRBV12-3 or TRBV12-4 with TRBJ1-1; TRBD1 might be the D (5 bases). There are 14 residues in the CDR3. V lost 2 bases and J 7 bases, leaving 14 bases between the germline ends. For the CDR3, the DNA is TGTGCCAGCAGTTTACCAGGGCAGAAGGGTGAAGCTTTCTTT. Translated: CASSLPGQKGEAFF.

This clonotype was observed at least ten times. The chain employs TRBV12-3 or TRBV12-4 and TRBJ2-5; no firm D call. V lost 6 bases to trimming and J lost 0 bases, with 11 bases between them. The CDR3 spans 14 residues. The CDR3 loop is CASSAHQYQETQYF. In DNA form, the CDR3 reads TGTGCCAGCAGCGCACACCAGTACCAAGAGACCCAGTACTTC.

The chain carries TRBV9 and TRBJ1-5; D is ambiguous. The V end was cut by 6 bases, the J end by 0 bases, with 13 bases between. This CDR3 contains 15 residues. In germline, CDR1 is SGDLS, CDR2 YYNGEE. The CDR3 is CASNLDGGSNQPQHF. In DNA, the CDR3 is TGTGCCAGCAACTTGGACGGAGGTAGCAATCAGCCCCAGCATTTT. Together with reference TRBV9 and TRBJ1-5, the CDR3 gives the full variable domain: DSGVTQTPKHLITATGQRVTLRCSPRSGDLSVYWYQQSLDQGLQFLIQYYNGEERAKGNILERFSAQQFPDLHSELNLSSLELGDSALYFCASNLDGGSNQPQHFGDGTRLSIL.

J is TRBJ2-5 and V is TRBV29-1, with 7 bases identical to TRBD1. CDR1 and CDR2 from the germline V gene are SQVTM and ANQGSEA. V was clipped by 6 bases and J by 1 base; unmatched bases: 5. This CDR3 has 13 residues. The CDR3 nucleotides read TGCAGCGTGCTGGGACAGCTCCAAGAGACCCAGTACTTC. Its translation is CSVLGQLQETQYF.